The 7 T cell receptor beta chains below were found in one sample sequenced in a study of blood T cell repertoires in COVID-19. Repertoires were generated with immunoSEQ multiplex PCR, while TCRdb's copy carries only in-frame clones and drops some. The table records 120,000 to 150,000 clones, roughly 90% of them present only once. Sequencing was done on a sample of PBMCs or T cells enriched from blood (not recorded which). Every receptor here comes from a woman aged 25 to 45 with acute COVID-19.

The rearrangement uses TRBV5-1 and TRBJ1-1; TRBD1 matches at 10 bases. This CDR3 region has 13 residues. J was trimmed by 6 bases and V by 3 bases; bases with no gene match: 2. In germline, CDR1 is SGHRS, CDR2 YFSETQ. CDR3 loop: CASSYDRGPEAFF. The CDR3 DNA sequence: TGCGCCAGCAGCTACGACAGGGGGCCTGAAGCTTTCTTT.

This clone has a single count. The chain has TRBV19 and TRBJ1-3; D is undetermined. This CDR3 is 11 amino acids long. Germline CDR1 reads LNHDA; CDR2 reads SQIVND (reference sequence). Trimming shortened V by 0 bases and J by 13 bases, and 7 bases separated the two germline ends. CDR3 nucleotides: TGTGCCAGTAGTATAGACCTCGTAATATATTTT. This translates into CASSIDLVIYF.

In this sample, this clone turned up once. This chain connects TRBV7-9 to TRBJ2-5; 11 bases align to TRBD2. Germline values: CDR1 SEHNR, CDR2 FQNEAQ (reference sequence). The CDR3 length is 17 residues. With V trimmed by 4 bases and J by 5 bases, 12 bases remained unmatched. CDR3 in amino acids: CASSSYLAGGPGETQYF. CDR3 sequence (DNA): TGTGCCAGCAGCTCCTATTTAGCGGGAGGGCCGGGGGAGACCCAGTACTTC.

The gene calls are TRBV5-1 and TRBJ1-1, with D maybe TRBD1 (6 bases). The V end lost 0 bases, the J end lost 5 bases, and 11 bases lay between the germline ends. Per germline, CDR1 SGHRS and CDR2 YFSETQ. CDR3 length equals 14 residues. CDR3 DNA sequence: TGCGCCAGCAGCTTGGAGACGACAGGTACTGAAGCTTTCTTT. This gives the protein CASSLETTGTEAFF.

The J gene is TRBJ1-2, the V gene TRBV5-4, with D hard to call. The CDR3 consists of 12 residues. V gave up 0 bases and J gave up 6 bases, with 6 bases separating them. Germline CDR1 is SGHNT and CDR2 is YYREEE (reference sequence). CDR3 in amino acids: CASSLDSNGYTF. The CDR3 coding sequence is TGTGCCAGCAGCTTGGACAGCAATGGCTACACCTTC.

V usage is TRBV24-1 and J usage is TRBJ2-3, with 8 nucleotides matching TRBD1. Germline V gene data show CDR1 as KGHDR and CDR2 as SFDVKD. V lost 6 bases, J lost 6 bases, and 7 bases stayed unmatched. This CDR3 contains 14 residues. DNA for the CDR3: TGTGCCACCAGTAGGGGACAGGATCCGGATACGCAGTATTTT. It translates to CATSRGQDPDTQYF.

CDR3: CASSQPGHNTEAFF. The CDR3 DNA reads TGTGCCAGCAGTCAGCCGGGACATAACACTGAAGCTTTCTTT. The chain employs TRBV6-2 or TRBV6-3 and TRBJ1-1; possible D gene TRBD1, 6 bases. Looked up from germline, CDR1 is MNHEY and CDR2 is SVGEGT. Trimming pared 5 bases from V and 2 bases from J, leaving 12 bases between. The CDR3 has 14 amino acids.